The 18 T cell receptor beta chains presented below share a single source sample, sequenced in a study of cytomegalovirus exposure and HLA in healthy donors. The PCR made use of 60 Vbeta and 13 Jbeta primers. Sequencing was performed with immunoSEQ multiplex PCR; in TCRdb, only in-frame clones are kept and a portion is missing. Among some 150,000 clones listed, approximately 85% were seen once. Sequencing used PBMCs. The receptors stem from a man aged 45-65 years in good health and CMV-seropositive.

The V and J genes are TRBV28 and TRBJ1-2, with no clear D. Germline V gives CDR1 MDHEN, CDR2 SYDVKM. With 1 base removed from V and 3 bases from J, the gap between germline ends came to 15 bases. The CDR3 is 16 residues long. CDR3 nucleotides: TGTGCCAGCAGTTTATCAACAGAAGGAGGGTACTATGGCTACACCTTC. Its protein product is CASSLSTEGGYYGYTF.

The genes are TRBV4-3 and TRBJ2-1, with 8 bases that match TRBD2. The ends lost 1 base at V and 5 bases at J; junction bases unmatched: 10. Germline CDR1 reads LGHNA; CDR2 reads YSLEER. The CDR3 is 17 residues long. CDR3 sequence: CASSQADGGAVHNEQFF. CDR3 nucleotide sequence: TGCGCCAGCAGCCAAGCCGACGGGGGGGCCGTCCACAATGAGCAGTTCTTC.

This chain uses TRBV7-9 with TRBJ2-5; D remains ambiguous. The V gene's germline CDR1 is SEHNR and CDR2 FQNEAQ (reference sequence). CDR3 size: 13 residues. Between the trimmed V and J ends, which lost 5 bases and 0 bases, there was a span of 7 bases. The CDR3 protein is CASSPANQETQYF. Written as DNA, the CDR3 is TGTGCCAGCAGCCCCGCGAACCAAGAGACCCAGTACTTC.

V is TRBV19 and J is TRBJ2-1; TRBD2 might be the D (7 bases). This CDR3 has 21 residues. V lost 2 bases and J lost 2, with 28 bases in between. Germline V CDR1 and CDR2: LNHDA, SQIVND (reference sequence). The CDR3 reads CASSILERWGGALSTYNEQFF. As DNA, the CDR3 is TGTGCCAGTAGTATATTGGAAAGGTGGGGGGGGGCCCTCTCTACCTACAATGAGCAGTTCTTC. The full variable domain, completed using reference TRBV19 and TRBJ2-1, is DGGITQSPKYLFRKEGQNVTLSCEQNLNHDAMYWYRQDPGQGLRLIYYSQIVNDFQKGDIAEGYSVSREKKESFPLTVTSAQKNPTAFYLCASSILERWGGALSTYNEQFFGPGTRLTVL.

The V and J genes are TRBV9 and TRBJ2-5; 10 positions agree with TRBD2. The J segment lost 0 bases and the V segment lost 0 bases, leaving 2 bases of the junction unmatched. Germline V CDR1 and CDR2: SGDLS, YYNGEE. The CDR3 runs 16 residues. The DNA for the CDR3 is TGTGCCAGCAGCGTAGATGGGACTAGCGACCAAGAGACCCAGTACTTC. Its translation is CASSVDGTSDQETQYF.

The CDR3 sequence is CASSSSAGSTGELFF. Written as DNA, the CDR3 is TGTGCCAGCTCTTCTTCAGCGGGGTCTACCGGGGAGCTGTTTTTT. The chain combines TRBV5-4 with TRBJ2-2, with 7 bases aligning to TRBD2. Germline values: CDR1 SGHNT, CDR2 YYREEE (reference sequence). The trim removed 7 bases at V and 5 bases at J, leaving 11 bases unmatched. This CDR3 spans 15 amino acids.

The CDR3 is CAWSETGDEQYF. Here the CDR3 DNA reads TGTGCCTGGAGTGAGACAGGGGACGAGCAGTACTTC. V and J are TRBV30 and TRBJ2-7; 8 nucleotides agree with TRBD1. The V and J ends lost 1 base and 5 bases, in that order; junction bases with no gene match: 1. CDR3 length equals 12 residues. CDR1 and CDR2 (germline): GTSNPN, SVGIG (reference sequence).

The gene calls are TRBV6-5 and TRBJ1-2; unclear D gene. The CDR3 runs to 13 residues. The germline V gene has CDR1 MNHEY and CDR2 SVGAGI. Trimming stripped 6 bases from V and 5 bases from J, with 13 bases between. CDR3 sequence reads: CASSSNGLYGYTF. CDR3 bases: TGTGCCAGCAGCTCAAATGGACTGTATGGCTACACCTTC.

V is TRBV6-1 and J is TRBJ2-7; 7 positions agree with TRBD2. This CDR3 comprises 15 residues. V shed 11 bases and J 1 base; nucleotides not matched to a gene: 14. From germline, CDR1 is MNHNS and CDR2 SASEGT. CDR3 loop: CAGTSWEGGSYEQYF. CDR3 nucleotide sequence: TGTGCCGGCACCTCGTGGGAGGGCGGATCCTACGAGCAGTACTTC.

The CDR3 sequence is CASSPAAGYEQYF. CDR3 nucleotides: TGTGCCAGCTCCCCCGCTGCGGGGTACGAGCAGTACTTC. The chain is built from TRBV7-8 and TRBJ2-7; possibly TRBD2 for D (6 bases). The CDR3 is made up of 13 amino acids. V lost 8 bases, J lost 4 bases, and 15 bases lay in between. Germline V gene lookup returns CDR1 SGHVS and CDR2 FQNEAQ.

This chain links TRBV7-2 with TRBJ2-2; 8 bases map to TRBD2. The V gene end was trimmed by 2 bases and the J gene end by 2 bases; junction bases not matched to a gene: 4. The CDR3 is made up of 16 amino acids. CDR1 is SGHTA, CDR2 FQGNSA, per germline. CDR3 in DNA: TGTGCCAGCAGCTTAACGGGGGGGCTAAACACCGGGGAGCTGTTTTTT. It specifies CASSLTGGLNTGELFF.

Concerning this clone itself: Germline is not matched at one junction end, which may reflect a read error. The V gene is TRBV6-1, the J gene TRBJ2-4, with D perhaps matching TRBD2 (6 bases). The CDR3 is 14 amino acids. CDR1 MNHNS and CDR2 SASEGT come from the germline V gene. The CDR3: CASTKDYAKNSQYF. The DNA of the CDR3 is TGTGCCAGCACTAAGGACTACGCCAAAAACAGTCAGTACTTC.

The rearrangement links TRBV29-1 to TRBJ2-3, with TRBD2 matching over 8 bases. With V trimmed by 1 base and J by 1 base, 1 base remained unmatched. The CDR3 totals 14 residues. The germline CDR1 and CDR2 sequences are SQVTM and ANQGSEA. Here the CDR3 reads CSVEVSGGTDTQYF. The CDR3 nucleotides read TGCAGCGTTGAAGTTAGCGGGGGCACAGATACGCAGTATTTT.

V and J are TRBV28 and TRBJ2-2, with D perhaps TRBD2 (6 bases). The CDR3 totals 15 residues. Germline values: CDR1 MDHEN, CDR2 SYDVKM. V shed 6 bases and J shed 2 bases, with 13 bases lying between them. In DNA form, the CDR3 reads TGTGCCAGCAGCCGGGGAGGCCCCAACACCGGGGAGCTGTTTTTT. Its protein is CASSRGGPNTGELFF.

The chain recombines TRBV7-2 with TRBJ2-7; 7 bases are shared with TRBD1. The CDR3 runs 16 residues. The germline V gene encodes CDR1 SGHTA and CDR2 FQGNSA. Losses at the gene ends were 0 bases for V and 3 bases for J; bases not matched to a gene: 8. The CDR3 loop is CASSLATGTKNYEQYF. The DNA for the CDR3 is TGTGCCAGCAGCTTAGCGACAGGGACGAAGAACTACGAGCAGTACTTC.

With respect to this clone: The junction departs from germline at one end; a sequencing error may be responsible. This rearrangement joins TRBV7-9 to TRBJ2-5, with TRBD2 matching 15 bases. Germline V CDR1 and CDR2: SEHNR, FQNEAQ (reference sequence). The CDR3 extends over 17 amino acids. The CDR3 region has the DNA TGTTCCAGCAGCTTAGGAGGGACTAGCGGGAGGTGGGAGACCCAGTACTTC. Translated, it gives CSSSLGGTSGRWETQYF.

The V gene is TRBV6-1, the J gene TRBJ2-7; 7 nucleotides match TRBD1. The junction had 3 bases not matched to a gene; V was cut back by 1 base and J by 3 bases. CDR3 length equals 14 residues. The germline V gene has CDR1 MNHNS and CDR2 SASEGT. CDR3 residues: CASSEVWTGYEQYF. As DNA, the CDR3 is TGTGCCAGCAGTGAAGTTTGGACAGGCTACGAGCAGTACTTC.

This clone is deemed large (0.1 to 1%). The chain uses TRBV19 and TRBJ1-2, with D unclear. Germline CDR1 is LNHDA and CDR2 is SQIVND (reference sequence). With 0 bases removed from V and 5 bases from J, the gap between germline ends came to 7 bases. This CDR3 has 13 residues. CDR3 DNA: TGTGCCAGTAGTATAGATTGGCAGTATGGCTACACCTTC. Translating it yields CASSIDWQYGYTF. The whole variable domain, remainder taken from reference TRBV19 and TRBJ1-2, is DGGITQSPKYLFRKEGQNVTLSCEQNLNHDAMYWYRQDPGQGLRLIYYSQIVNDFQKGDIAEGYSVSREKKESFPLTVTSAQKNPTAFYLCASSIDWQYGYTFGSGTRLTVV.